Below, one T cell receptor beta chain is given with its context. No antigen is known for it. The CDR3 carries no conserved terminal phenylalanine or tryptophan, so it likely arises from a read error. The data stem from a study of tumor-infiltrating lymphocytes in primary liver carcinoma. Study findings and constraints: Less overlap was seen in tumor-adjacent and tumor-blood pairs than in tumor region pairs.

From unsorted bulk tissue weighing roughly 17-32 mg, DNA and RNA were co-extracted. Every single tumor sample held over 75% viable tumor cells. Using a constant-region primer together with ProtoScript II reverse transcriptase, TCR beta cDNA was made from roughly 500 ng of total RNA. Slightly modified ARM-PCR, run as three nested multiplex PCR rounds, produced the TCR beta libraries. Forward primers for TRBV1-TRBV30 and a C-beta reverse primer served the first two PCR rounds, at about 10 cycles each. TCRdb called the multiplex PCR reads again in MiXCR, with one record for every CDR3 protein. The table includes 150,000 to 200,000 distinct CDR3 sequences, about 82% detected once. The germline CDR1 and CDR2 sequences are SGHAT and FQDESV (reference sequence). The CDR3 has 13 residues.

V usage is TRBV11-1 and J usage is TRBJ2-2, with D unresolved. This receptor was obtained from a man between 40 and 49 years old with primary liver carcinoma and hepatitis B virus infection. Specimen: tumor tissue from primary liver carcinoma. The CDR3 DNA reads as TGTGCCGGCAGCTTATGGGACACCGGGGAGCTGTTTCTT. It yields the protein CAGSLWDTGELFL.